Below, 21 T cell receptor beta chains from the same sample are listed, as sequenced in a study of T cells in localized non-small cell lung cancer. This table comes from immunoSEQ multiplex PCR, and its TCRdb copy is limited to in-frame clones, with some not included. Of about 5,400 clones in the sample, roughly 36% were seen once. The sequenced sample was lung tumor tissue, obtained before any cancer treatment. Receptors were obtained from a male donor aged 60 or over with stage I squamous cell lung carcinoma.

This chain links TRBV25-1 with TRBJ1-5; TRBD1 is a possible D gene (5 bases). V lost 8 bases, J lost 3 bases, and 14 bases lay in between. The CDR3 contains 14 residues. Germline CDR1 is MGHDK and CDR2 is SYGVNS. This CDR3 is CASSTQGNNQPQHF. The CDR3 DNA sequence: TGTGCCAGCTCTACTCAGGGAAACAATCAGCCCCAGCATTTT.

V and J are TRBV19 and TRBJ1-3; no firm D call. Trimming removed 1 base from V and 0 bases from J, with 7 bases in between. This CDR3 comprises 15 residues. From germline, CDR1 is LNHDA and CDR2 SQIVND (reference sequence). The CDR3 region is CASSIAQSSGNTIYF. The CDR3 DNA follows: TGTGCCAGTAGTATAGCGCAGAGCTCTGGAAACACCATATATTTT.

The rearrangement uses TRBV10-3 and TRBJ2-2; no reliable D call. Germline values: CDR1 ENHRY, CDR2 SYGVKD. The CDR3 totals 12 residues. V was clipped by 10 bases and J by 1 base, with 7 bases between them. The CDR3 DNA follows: TGTGCCACGAATAGGAACACCGGGGAGCTGTTTTTT. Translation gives CATNRNTGELFF.

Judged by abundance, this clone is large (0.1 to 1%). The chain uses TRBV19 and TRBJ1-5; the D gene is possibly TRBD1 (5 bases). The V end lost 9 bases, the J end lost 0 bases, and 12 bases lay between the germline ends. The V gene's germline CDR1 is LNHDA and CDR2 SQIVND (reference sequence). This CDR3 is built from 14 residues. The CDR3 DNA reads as TGTGCCAGCAGGGACGTTTATAGCAATCAGCCCCAGCATTTT. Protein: CASRDVYSNQPQHF.

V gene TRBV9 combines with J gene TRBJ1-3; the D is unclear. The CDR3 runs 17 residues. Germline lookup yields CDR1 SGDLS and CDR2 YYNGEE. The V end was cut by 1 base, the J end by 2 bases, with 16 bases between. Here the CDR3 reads CASSVSPPVETGNTIYF. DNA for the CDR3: TGTGCCAGCAGCGTATCCCCCCCCGTGGAAACTGGAAACACCATATATTTT.

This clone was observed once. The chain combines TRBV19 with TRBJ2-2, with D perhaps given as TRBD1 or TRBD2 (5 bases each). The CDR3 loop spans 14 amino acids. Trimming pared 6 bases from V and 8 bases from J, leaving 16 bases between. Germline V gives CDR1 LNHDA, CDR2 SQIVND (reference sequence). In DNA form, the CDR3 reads TGTGCCAGTAGGGCCGGGACCGCCAAAGGGGAGCTGTTTTTT. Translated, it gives CASRAGTAKGELFF.

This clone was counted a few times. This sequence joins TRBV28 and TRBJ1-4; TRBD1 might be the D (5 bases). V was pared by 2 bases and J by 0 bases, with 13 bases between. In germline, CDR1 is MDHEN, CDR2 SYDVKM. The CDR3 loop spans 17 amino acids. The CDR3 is CASSLPTGRATNEKLFF. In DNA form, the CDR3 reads TGTGCCAGCAGTTTACCTACAGGAAGAGCAACTAATGAAAAACTGTTTTTT.

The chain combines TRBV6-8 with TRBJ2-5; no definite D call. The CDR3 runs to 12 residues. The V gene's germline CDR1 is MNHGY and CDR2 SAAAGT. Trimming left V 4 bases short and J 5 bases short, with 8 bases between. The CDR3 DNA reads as TGTGCCAGCAGTTTCGCGTGGGAGACCCAGTACTTC. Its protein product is CASSFAWETQYF.

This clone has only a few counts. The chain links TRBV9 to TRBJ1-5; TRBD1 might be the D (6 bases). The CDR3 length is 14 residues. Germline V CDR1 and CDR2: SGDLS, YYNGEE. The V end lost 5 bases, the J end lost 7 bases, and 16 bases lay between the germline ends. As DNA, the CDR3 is TGTGCCAGCAGTGATGTCGGGGGGCAACAGCCCCAGCATTTT. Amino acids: CASSDVGGQQPQHF. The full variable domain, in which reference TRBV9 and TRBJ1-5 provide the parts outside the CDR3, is DSGVTQTPKHLITATGQRVTLRCSPRSGDLSVYWYQQSLDQGLQFLIQYYNGEERAKGNILERFSAQQFPDLHSELNLSSLELGDSALYFCASSDVGGQQPQHFGDGTRLSIL.

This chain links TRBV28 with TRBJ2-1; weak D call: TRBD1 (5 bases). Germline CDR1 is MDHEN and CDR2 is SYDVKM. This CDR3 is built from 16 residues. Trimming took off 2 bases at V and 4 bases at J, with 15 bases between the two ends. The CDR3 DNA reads TGTGCCAGCAGTTTACAGGGTACGTTGGGATACAATGAGCAGTTCTTC. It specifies CASSLQGTLGYNEQFF.

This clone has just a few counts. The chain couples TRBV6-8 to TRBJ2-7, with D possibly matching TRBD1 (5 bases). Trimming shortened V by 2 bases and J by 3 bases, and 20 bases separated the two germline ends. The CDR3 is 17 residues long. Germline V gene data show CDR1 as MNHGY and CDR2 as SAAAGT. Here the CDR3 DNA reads TGTGCCAGCAGTTACGGGCAGGGCGCACACATCCACTACGAGCAGTACTTC. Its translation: CASSYGQGAHIHYEQYF.

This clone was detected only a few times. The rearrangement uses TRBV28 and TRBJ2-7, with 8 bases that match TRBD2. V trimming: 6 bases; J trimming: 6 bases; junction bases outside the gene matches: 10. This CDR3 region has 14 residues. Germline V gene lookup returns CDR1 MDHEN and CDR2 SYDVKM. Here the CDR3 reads CASSSVAGFSEQYF. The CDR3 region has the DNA TGTGCCAGCAGCAGTGTAGCGGGGTTTTCCGAGCAGTACTTC.

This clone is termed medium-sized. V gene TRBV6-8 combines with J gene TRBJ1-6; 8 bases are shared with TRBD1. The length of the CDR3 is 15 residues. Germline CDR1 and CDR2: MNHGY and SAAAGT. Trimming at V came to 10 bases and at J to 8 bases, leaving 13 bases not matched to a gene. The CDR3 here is CAISDRGSWDSPLHF. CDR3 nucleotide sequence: TGTGCCATCAGCGACAGGGGCTCATGGGATTCACCCCTCCACTTT.

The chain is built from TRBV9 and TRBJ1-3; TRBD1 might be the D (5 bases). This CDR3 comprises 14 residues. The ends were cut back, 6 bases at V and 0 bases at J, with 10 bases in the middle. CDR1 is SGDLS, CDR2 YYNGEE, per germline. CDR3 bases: TGTGCCAGCAACCCGACAGTCTCTGGAAACACCATATATTTT. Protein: CASNPTVSGNTIYF.

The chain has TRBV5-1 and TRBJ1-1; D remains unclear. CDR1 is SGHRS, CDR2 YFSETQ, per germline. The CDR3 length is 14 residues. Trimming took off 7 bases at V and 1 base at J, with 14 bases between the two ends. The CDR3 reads CASRTSTGNTEAFF. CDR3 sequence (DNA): TGCGCCAGCCGAACTTCGACGGGGAACACTGAAGCTTTCTTT.

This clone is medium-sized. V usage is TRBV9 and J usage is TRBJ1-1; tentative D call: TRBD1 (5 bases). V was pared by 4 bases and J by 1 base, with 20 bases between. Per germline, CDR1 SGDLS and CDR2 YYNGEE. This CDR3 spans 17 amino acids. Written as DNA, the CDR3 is TGTGCCAGCAGCCTGGGGGGACGGCCGGACCGGAACACTGAAGCTTTCTTT. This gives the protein CASSLGGRPDRNTEAFF.

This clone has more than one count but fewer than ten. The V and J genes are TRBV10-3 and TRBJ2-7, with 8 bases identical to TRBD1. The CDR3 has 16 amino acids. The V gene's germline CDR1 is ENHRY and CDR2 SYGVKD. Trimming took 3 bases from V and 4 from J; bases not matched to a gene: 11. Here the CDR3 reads CAISDPRDRRAYEQYF. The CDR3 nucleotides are TGTGCCATCAGTGACCCGCGGGACAGGCGAGCTTACGAGCAGTACTTC.

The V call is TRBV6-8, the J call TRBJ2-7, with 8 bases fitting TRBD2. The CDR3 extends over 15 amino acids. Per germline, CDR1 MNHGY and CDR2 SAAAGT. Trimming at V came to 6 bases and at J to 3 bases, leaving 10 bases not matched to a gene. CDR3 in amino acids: CASSRGAGTSYEQYF. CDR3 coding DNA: TGTGCCAGCAGCCGAGGGGCCGGGACTAGCTACGAGCAGTACTTC.

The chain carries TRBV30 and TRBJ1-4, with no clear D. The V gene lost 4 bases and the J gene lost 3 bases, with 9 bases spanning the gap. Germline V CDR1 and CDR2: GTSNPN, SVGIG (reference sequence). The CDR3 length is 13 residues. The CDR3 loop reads CAWKREANEKLFF. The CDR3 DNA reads TGTGCCTGGAAACGGGAGGCTAATGAAAAACTGTTTTTT.

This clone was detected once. The CDR3 reads CASSPGRGVTEAFF. CDR3 DNA: TGTGCCAGCTCACCGGGGAGGGGTGTCACTGAAGCTTTCTTT. This sequence joins TRBV18 and TRBJ1-1, with D perhaps TRBD1 (5 bases). The germline V and J ends were trimmed by 3 bases and 4 bases, with 12 bases remaining between them. The CDR3 has 14 amino acids. Germline V gives CDR1 KGHSH, CDR2 LQKENI. The entire variable domain, with the rest obtained from reference TRBV18 and TRBJ1-1, is as follows: NAGVMQNPRHLVRRRGQEARLRCSPMKGHSHVYWYRQLPEEGLKFMVYLQKENIIDESGMPKERFSAEFPKEGPSILRIQQVVRGDSAAYFCASSPGRGVTEAFFGQGTRLTVV.

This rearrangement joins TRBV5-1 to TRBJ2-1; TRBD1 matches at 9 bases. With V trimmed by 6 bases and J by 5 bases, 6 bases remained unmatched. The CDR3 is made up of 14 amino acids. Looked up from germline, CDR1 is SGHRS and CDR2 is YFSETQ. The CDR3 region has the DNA TGCGCCAGCACCACCGGGACAGGGAACAATGAGCAGTTCTTC. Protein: CASTTGTGNNEQFF.